This T cell receptor beta chain was observed in a study of regulatory T cells in long-lasting Graves disease. Study background: The term persistent Graves' disease signified upward of 5 years on antithyroid drugs with positive TSH receptor antibodies. Regarding the study as a whole: When disease was persistent, TRBV28, TRBJ1-2 and TRBJ2-5 were the favored segments. With a small sample size, accuracy may have been reduced.

The sample's time point: persistent/refractory GD, antithyroid drugs over 5 years with positive TRAb. PBMCs were the source of the RNA used for TCR sequencing. In Xi'an, China, an endocrinology department was the source of patients. For TCR beta, libraries came from iRepertoire HTBI primers and Arm-PCR of CDR3 regions. TCRdb re-analysed the multiplex PCR reads in MiXCR, keeping a single row per CDR3 protein. The repertoire holds 390,000 or so distinct CDR3 sequences, approximately 23% seen once, with roughly a quarter in the top ten. The CDR3 covers 15 residues. Unmatched junction bases numbered 9, after V lost 8 bases and J lost 1 base. The germline CDR1 and CDR2 sequences are SNHLY and FYNNEI. On this clonotype: Its antigen is unknown.

This material consisted of peripheral blood mononuclear cells (PBMCs), taken when the disease was refractory, from a patient treated with antithyroid drugs. This TCR was recovered from a woman in her thirties or forties with Graves disease. The rearrangement links TRBV2 to TRBJ2-3; 7 bases are shared with TRBD2. The CDR3: CASWEREGGTDTQYF. The CDR3 DNA follows: TGTGCCAGCTGGGAGAGGGAGGGAGGCACAGATACGCAGTATTTT.